Listed below are T cell receptor beta chains from one sample, sequenced in a study of shared clonotypes between healthy human individuals. Assay used: immunoSEQ multiplex PCR; TCRdb lists only in-frame clones, some missing. The table has more than 500,000 clones, 90% to 97% seen once; the top ten hold approximately 0.067%. The sample was naive CD4+ T cells sorted from blood. Receptor source: a woman between 25 and 40 years old in good health. Both conserved end residues are trimmed from each CDR3. Rows give clone size only sometimes, using once, few, many, or a class for an expanded clone.

>TRBJ1-1|-|TRBV6-1
ASRGQSEAF
>TRBJ2-5|-|TRBV5-1
ASSRDLQETQY
>TRBJ2-1|-|TRBV5-1
ASSPTGTSENNEQF
>TRBJ2-2|-|TRBV29-1
SVKGITGELF
>TRBJ1-5|-|TRBV6-6
ASSYSGLTNQPQH
>TRBJ2-1|-|TRBV19
ASSGYGSGPSYNEQF
>TRBJ2-3|-|TRBV5-1
ASSLKRLAPSTDTQY
>TRBJ1-1|-|TRBV19
ASKRGAGGMNTEAF
>TRBJ1-2|-|TRBV28
ASKTGQVYGYT
>TRBJ1-1|-|TRBV7-8
ASSPRGGDVNTEAF
>TRBJ1-3|once|TRBV7-2
ASSFTGTGGNTIY